Below are 21 T cell receptor beta chains sequenced from a single sample in a study of blood T cell repertoires in COVID-19. Libraries were prepared by immunoSEQ multiplex PCR; TCRdb keeps only in-frame clonotypes and omits some of them. The sample lists a few hundred thousand clones, about four fifths occurring once. Sequencing was carried out using PBMCs or T cells enriched from blood (not recorded which). These receptors all come from a man aged 40-55 years who had been exposed to COVID-19.

This sequence joins TRBV7-9 and TRBJ1-1; 7 bases map to TRBD1. The CDR3 is made up of 13 amino acids. The germline gives CDR1 SEHNR, CDR2 FQNEAQ (reference sequence). V trimming: 1 base; J trimming: 8 bases; junction bases outside the gene matches: 4. CDR3 in DNA: TGTGCCAGCAGCTTAGGGGGACAGCGGGAAGCTTTCTTT. Translating it yields CASSLGGQREAFF.

The chain employs TRBV6-5 and TRBJ1-2; the D is unclear. The V end was cut by 11 bases, the J end by 3 bases, with 13 bases between. The CDR3 runs to 12 residues. The germline gives CDR1 MNHEY, CDR2 SVGAGI. CDR3 DNA: TGTGCCGGACTCGGGAGACACTATGGCTACACCTTC. It yields the protein CAGLGRHYGYTF.

This sequence joins TRBV19 and TRBJ1-5; 7 nucleotides agree with TRBD1. The J segment lost 5 bases and the V segment lost 1 base, leaving 14 bases of the junction unmatched. Germline V gene lookup returns CDR1 LNHDA and CDR2 SQIVND (reference sequence). The CDR3 covers 18 residues. CDR3 amino acids: CASSIVPGGTGSDQPQHF. CDR3 nucleotide sequence: TGTGCCAGTAGTATAGTACCAGGGGGGACCGGGTCGGATCAGCCCCAGCATTTT.

The table lists this clone with a count of one. Different DNA sequences within this sample yield the same CDR3. The V call is TRBV5-1, the J call TRBJ2-1; TRBD2 agrees at 10 bases. The germline gives CDR1 SGHRS, CDR2 YFSETQ. This CDR3 is 15 amino acids long. V lost 0 bases to trimming and J lost 3 bases; unmatched junction nucleotides: 0. CDR3 nucleotide sequence: TGCGCCAGCAGCTTGGGACTAGCGGGCTACAATGAGCAGTTCTTC. It codes for CASSLGLAGYNEQFF.

This clone has only a few counts. The V and J genes are TRBV5-6 and TRBJ1-2; D uncertain. This CDR3 has 13 amino acids. Looked up from germline, CDR1 is SGHDT and CDR2 is YYEEEE. Trimming pared 2 bases from V and 8 bases from J, leaving 13 bases between. CDR3 sequence: CASSLSRRRGYTF. The DNA for the CDR3 is TGTGCCAGCAGCTTATCCAGAAGGAGAGGCTACACCTTC. The variable domain in full, with the rest retrieved from reference TRBV5-6 and TRBJ1-2, is DAGVTQSPTHLIKTRGQQVTLRCSPKSGHDTVSWYQQALGQGPQFIFQYYEEEERQRGNFPDRFSGHQFPNYSSELNVNALLLGDSALYLCASSLSRRRGYTFGSGTRLTVV.

This clone was detected once. The chain couples TRBV5-1 to TRBJ1-1; D call uncertain. The CDR3 is 14 residues long. Germline loops: CDR1 SGHRS, CDR2 YFSETQ. Trimming removed 1 base from V and 0 bases from J, with 7 bases in between. In nucleotides, the CDR3 is TGCGCCAGCAGCTTGTCTAGGTTGAACACTGAAGCTTTCTTT. Its translation is CASSLSRLNTEAFF.

The CDR3 DNA is TGTGCCAGCAGCTTGGGACAGGGGCTGGAGACCCAGTACTTC. It is translated as CASSLGQGLETQYF. The genes are TRBV5-6 and TRBJ2-5; TRBD1 matches at 8 bases. This CDR3 has 14 amino acids. The germline V gene encodes CDR1 SGHDT and CDR2 YYEEEE. V trimming: 0 bases; J trimming: 5 bases; junction bases outside the gene matches: 3.

The chain is built from TRBV5-1 and TRBJ1-3; perhaps TRBD1 as D (6 bases). Per the germline V gene, CDR1 is SGHRS and CDR2 is YFSETQ. Trimming left V 4 bases short and J 0 bases short, with 11 bases between. This CDR3 comprises 15 residues. Here the CDR3 DNA reads TGCGCCAGCAGCGTGGACAGAAGCTCTGGAAACACCATATATTTT. Translation gives CASSVDRSSGNTIYF.

V is TRBV7-3 and J is TRBJ1-2; D gene uncertain. V was cut by 1 base and J by 8 bases, with 26 bases left in between. Germline-derived CDR1 and CDR2 are SGHTA and FQGTGA. This CDR3 has 18 amino acids. The DNA for the CDR3 is TGTGCCAGCAGCTTAATTATCCCCGTCGAAGAGGTCTTCGGAGGCTACACCTTC. Amino acid sequence: CASSLIIPVEEVFGGYTF.

The V and J genes are TRBV2 and TRBJ2-2; the match to TRBD2 covers 11 bases. With 7 bases clipped from V and 6 bases from J, the junction kept 7 bases outside the gene matches. The germline V gene has CDR1 SNHLY and CDR2 FYNNEI. The CDR3 contains 15 residues. The CDR3 DNA is TGTGCCAGCAATAATCTAGCGGGAGGCCCCGGGGAGCTGTTTTTT. Protein sequence: CASNNLAGGPGELFF.

The rearrangement joins TRBV18 to TRBJ2-1; 8 nucleotides agree with TRBD2. CDR3 length: 16 residues. V shed 6 bases, J shed 4 bases, and the junction held 11 bases outside the gene matches. The germline V gene has CDR1 KGHSH and CDR2 LQKENI. Here the CDR3 DNA reads TGTGCCAGCTCCCCAAGGGGAGCGGGAGTATACAATGAGCAGTTCTTC. Protein product: CASSPRGAGVYNEQFF. The whole variable domain, filled in from reference TRBV18 and TRBJ2-1, reads NAGVMQNPRHLVRRRGQEARLRCSPMKGHSHVYWYRQLPEEGLKFMVYLQKENIIDESGMPKERFSAEFPKEGPSILRIQQVVRGDSAAYFCASSPRGAGVYNEQFFGPGTRLTVL.

The chain employs TRBV29-1 and TRBJ1-3, with a possible D match to TRBD1 (5 bases). CDR1 and CDR2 (germline): SQVTM, ANQGSEA. The CDR3 consists of 14 residues. Trimming left V 6 bases short and J 0 bases short, with 12 bases between. The CDR3, as DNA: TGCAGCGTGGAACAGGCCGACTCTGGAAACACCATATATTTT. Residues: CSVEQADSGNTIYF.

The V gene is TRBV19, the J gene TRBJ1-4; no reliable D call. Trimming removed 10 bases at V and 8 bases at J, with 20 bases between. The CDR3 runs 14 residues. Per germline, CDR1 LNHDA and CDR2 SQIVND (reference sequence). The CDR3 sequence is CATRGEARWEKLFF. The CDR3 bases are TGTGCCACCCGGGGAGAGGCCCGATGGGAAAAACTGTTTTTT.

J is TRBJ2-4 and V is TRBV5-1, with D perhaps matching TRBD1 (5 bases). The CDR3 contains 14 residues. Germline values: CDR1 SGHRS, CDR2 YFSETQ. With 3 bases removed from V and 6 bases from J, the gap between germline ends came to 13 bases. The chain's CDR3 is CASSYRGDGNIQYF. CDR3 coding DNA: TGCGCCAGCAGCTATAGGGGTGACGGAAACATTCAGTACTTC.

The chain is built from TRBV10-3 and TRBJ2-1, with 8 positions matching TRBD1. Germline CDR1 ENHRY, CDR2 SYGVKD. V was clipped by 3 bases and J by 8 bases; unmatched bases: 9. The CDR3 is made up of 15 amino acids. CDR3 region: CAISERGTGSDEQFF. CDR3 nucleotides: TGTGCCATCAGTGAACGAGGGACAGGCTCGGATGAGCAGTTCTTC.

V and J are TRBV6-6 and TRBJ2-2; D might be TRBD2 (5 bases). This CDR3 has 16 residues. The germline CDR1 and CDR2 sequences are MNHNY and SVGAGI (reference sequence). V was trimmed by 0 bases and J by 1 base, leaving 9 bases between them. The CDR3 loop is CASSYSYGKNTGELFF. The CDR3 bases are TGTGCCAGCAGTTACTCGTACGGGAAGAACACCGGGGAGCTGTTTTTT.

The chain joins TRBV29-1 to TRBJ2-7; perhaps TRBD2 as D (5 bases). Germline CDR1 is SQVTM and CDR2 is ANQGSEA. CDR3 length equals 13 residues. Trimming left V 4 bases short and J 6 bases short, with 16 bases between. CDR3 DNA: TGCAGCGTTGTAGCCAGGAAAGAGGGCGAGCAGTACTTC. Its translation: CSVVARKEGEQYF.

The chain employs TRBV2 and TRBJ1-1; 9 positions match TRBD1. The CDR3 contains 13 residues. J gave up 8 bases and V 6 bases, and 7 bases lay outside the gene matches. The V gene's germline CDR1 is SNHLY and CDR2 FYNNEI. CDR3 in amino acids: CASSAAGTGEAFF. The CDR3 DNA reads TGTGCCAGCAGCGCCGCCGGGACAGGGGAAGCTTTCTTT.

The genes are TRBV30 and TRBJ2-1; TRBD2 might be the D (5 bases). The V and J ends lost 0 bases and 10 bases respectively, with 13 bases between them. This CDR3 has 13 amino acids. Germline V gene data show CDR1 as GTSNPN and CDR2 as SVGIG (reference sequence). CDR3 loop: CAWSVGPPGEQFF. The CDR3 region has the DNA TGTGCCTGGAGTGTAGGTCCGCCGGGGGAGCAGTTCTTC.

J is TRBJ2-7 and V is TRBV11-3; TRBD2 aligns across 7 bases. This CDR3 region has 17 residues. CDR1 is SGHNT and CDR2 is YENEEA in the germline V gene. V shed 8 bases, J shed 3 bases, and the junction held 19 bases outside the gene matches. CDR3 coding DNA: TGTGCCAGCCGAATAGGGAGCGGGACTATAGAAAACTACGAGCAGTACTTC. Protein sequence: CASRIGSGTIENYEQYF.

The chain recombines TRBV5-1 with TRBJ2-2; 7 bases match TRBD1. CDR3 length: 12 residues. Germline CDR1 SGHRS, CDR2 YFSETQ. The V and J ends lost 5 bases and 11 bases, in that order; junction bases with no gene match: 6. CDR3: CASRLTGLELFF. The CDR3 DNA reads TGCGCCAGCAGACTGACAGGGCTAGAGCTGTTTTTT.